This T cell receptor beta chain was recovered during a study of blood T cell repertoires in COVID-19. At the level of the study: The samples span acute and convalescent COVID-19 from the United States, Italy and Spain.

Per the germline V gene, CDR1 is LNHDA and CDR2 is SQIVND (reference sequence). There are 15 residues in the CDR3. V lost 5 bases, J lost 8 bases, and 9 bases stayed unmatched. Under the authors' procedure: Using reference gene primer amplification, nucleated cell counts were estimated. Sequencing used immunoSEQ multiplex PCR; TCRdb keeps in-frame clones, though not all of them. Clone size and the V and J calls come from that table; the DNA yielded D and trimming. This sample has 250,000 to 350,000 clones, with 88% found just once. Sample: peripheral blood. The source of this sequence is a woman in her fifties or sixties with active or convalescent COVID-19. The V and J genes are TRBV19 and TRBJ1-2, with TRBD1 identical over 12 bases. The CDR3 DNA follows: TGTGCCAGTAGTTTGGGACAGGGGGCATCGAGAGGCTACACCTTC. Its protein is CASSLGQGASRGYTF.